This T cell receptor beta chain comes out of a study of blood T cell repertoires in COVID-19. The table lists this clone with a few counts. Assay: immunoSEQ multiplex PCR; the TCRdb copy retains only in-frame clones and omits some. Counted here are fewer than 300,000 clones, 80% to 90% occurring once; the ten biggest clones make up more than 9%. Sequencing was done on a sample of peripheral blood. This clonotype was sampled from a man aged 50 to 59 with COVID-19, enrolled during active disease.

The CDR3: CASSAGTNNEQFF. The CDR3 DNA reads as TGCGCCAGCAGTGCCGGGACAAACAATGAGCAGTTCTTC. The rearrangement joins TRBV10-2 to TRBJ2-1, with D perhaps TRBD1 (6 bases). With 4 bases removed from V and 5 bases from J, the gap between germline ends came to 9 bases. Germline CDR1 WSHSY, CDR2 SAAADI. The CDR3 length is 13 residues.